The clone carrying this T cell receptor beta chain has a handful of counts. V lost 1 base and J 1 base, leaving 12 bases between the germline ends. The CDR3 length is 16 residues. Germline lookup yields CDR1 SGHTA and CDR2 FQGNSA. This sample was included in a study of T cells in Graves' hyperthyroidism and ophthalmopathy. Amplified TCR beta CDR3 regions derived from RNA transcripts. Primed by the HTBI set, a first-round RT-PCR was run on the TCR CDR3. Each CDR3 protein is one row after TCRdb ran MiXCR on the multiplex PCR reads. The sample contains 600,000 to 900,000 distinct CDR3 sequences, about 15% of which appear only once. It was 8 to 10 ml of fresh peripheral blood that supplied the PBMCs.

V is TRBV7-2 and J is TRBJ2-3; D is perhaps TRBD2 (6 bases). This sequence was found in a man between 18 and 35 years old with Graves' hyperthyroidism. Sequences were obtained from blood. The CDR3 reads CASSLVAGRGTDTQYF. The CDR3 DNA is TGTGCCAGCAGCTTAGTGGCGGGGAGAGGCACAGATACGCAGTATTTT.